This T cell receptor (beta chain) was sequenced in a study of OX40 agonist ivuxolimab in advanced cancers. The wider study: Of mixed ages from roughly 23 to 85 and averaging around 60 years, the group was almost 85% male. Of the participants, more than 35% had some prior anti-PD-1, anti-PD-L1 or anti-CTLA-4 therapy, which was allowed.

Worth noting for this clone: Its specificity is not known.

The assay was immunoSEQ multiplex PCR, and TCRdb's table has in-frame clones only and misses some. The repertoire holds about 33,000 clones, with roughly nine tenths as singletons. Germline values: CDR1 SEHNR, CDR2 FQNEAQ (reference sequence). This CDR3 comprises 13 residues. V was clipped by 4 bases and J by 15 bases, with 19 bases between them. General study findings and limits: Some of the nonresponding patients also showed low levels of normalized T-cell clonal expansion. Specificity for antigen went undetermined in the expanded peripheral T cells.

The sequencing here drew on CD4+ or CD8+ T cells sorted from blood, taken in a trial of the OX40 agonist ivuxolimab. The origin of this receptor is an adult with an advanced solid tumor such as melanoma, head and neck, liver or kidney cancer. The chain recombines TRBV7-9 with TRBJ1-5; D gene unclear. DNA of the CDR3: TGTGCCAGCAGCTCCCCGCTTGAGGTAGCTACGCATTTT. This codes for CASSSPLEVATHF.